The 25 T cell receptor beta chains below all came from one sample that was sequenced in a study of blood T cell repertoires in COVID-19 (dated by TCRdb to about 2020). The library was produced with the immunoSEQ multiplex PCR assay. As stored in TCRdb, this immuneACCESS dataset retains in-frame rearrangements with V and J assigned. A fraction of the clones does not appear; measured against another copy, unresolved V genes explain less than half of the discrepancy, and the remainder lacks a known reason. Within this sample are 89,000 or so clones, with approximately 86% of them counted one time only. The ten largest clones represent about an eighth of the sample. Sequencing was carried out using peripheral blood. The source of these receptors is a human donor in a cohort sampled during active COVID-19.

As to this clone: One end of the junction varies from germline; a read error may be responsible. The chain joins TRBV28 to TRBJ2-7, with D tentatively TRBD2 (5 bases). The germline V gene encodes CDR1 MDHEN and CDR2 SYDVKM. This CDR3 contains 12 residues. CDR3 sequence: CASSRVAGLLNF. The CDR3 DNA is TGTGCCAGCAGCCGTGTCGCCGGACTCCTAAACTTC.

The chain employs TRBV19 and TRBJ1-4, with TRBD1 identical over 7 bases. The CDR3 is made up of 14 amino acids. CDR1 and CDR2 from the germline V gene are LNHDA and SQIVND (reference sequence). V dropped 9 bases and J dropped 5; count of bases not matched to a gene: 9. This CDR3 reads CASGPQGRNEKLFF. The CDR3 coding sequence is TGTGCCAGCGGGCCACAGGGGAGAAATGAAAAACTGTTTTTT.

This chain links TRBV9 with TRBJ2-1, with 8 bases identical to TRBD2. This CDR3 comprises 13 residues. V trimming: 7 bases; J trimming: 0 bases; junction bases outside the gene matches: 0. The germline V gene has CDR1 SGDLS and CDR2 YYNGEE. CDR3 loop: CASAGGSYNEQFF. DNA of the CDR3: TGTGCCAGCGCGGGGGGCTCCTACAATGAGCAGTTCTTC.

This clone was recorded once. The rearrangement links TRBV6-5 to TRBJ2-7, with D unclear. V was clipped by 2 bases and J by 7 bases, with 12 bases between them. The CDR3 spans 13 residues. CDR1 MNHEY and CDR2 SVGAGI come from the germline V gene. As DNA, the CDR3 is TGTGCCAGCAGTTACCCTACCCGATTTGAGCAGTACTTC. Amino acids: CASSYPTRFEQYF.

V usage is TRBV19 and J usage is TRBJ2-7; 10 bases are a match to TRBD2. With 1 base clipped from V and 4 bases from J, the junction kept 7 bases outside the gene matches. CDR1 LNHDA and CDR2 SQIVND come from the germline V gene (reference sequence). The CDR3 consists of 16 residues. In DNA, the CDR3 is TGTGCCAGTAGTATAGCGTCTGCTAGCGGGGGATACGAGCAGTACTTC. Translating gives CASSIASASGGYEQYF.

The V and J genes are TRBV28 and TRBJ2-5; 7 nucleotides agree with TRBD1. V lost 5 bases, J lost 10 bases, and 13 bases stayed unmatched. Looked up from germline, CDR1 is MDHEN and CDR2 is SYDVKM. The CDR3 totals 14 residues. CDR3 nucleotide sequence: TGTGCCAGCAGTCTAGGGGGCGGCGGTATTGGCCAGTACTTC. It encodes CASSLGGGGIGQYF.

DNA for the CDR3: TGTGCCAGCAGCCCCCCGACAGGGGGTGGCTACACCTTC. The encoded protein is CASSPPTGGGYTF. The J gene is TRBJ1-2, the V gene TRBV21-1; the DNA was not used to check the table's D call, TRBD1. TRBV21-1 is labeled a pseudogene. The CDR3 runs to 13 residues.

The J gene is TRBJ2-5, the V gene TRBV7-9; perhaps TRBD2 as D (5 bases). The CDR3 sequence is 15 residues long. The V end lost 5 bases, the J end lost 1 base, and 14 bases lay between the germline ends. CDR1 and CDR2 from the germline V gene are SEHNR and FQNEAQ (reference sequence). CDR3 in amino acids: CASSPVREIQETQYF. The CDR3 DNA sequence: TGTGCCAGCAGCCCAGTGAGGGAAATCCAAGAGACCCAGTACTTC.

The V call is TRBV10-3, the J call TRBJ2-1, with 9 bases lining up with TRBD2. V was clipped by 3 bases and J by 0 bases; unmatched bases: 3. CDR3 length: 16 residues. Germline CDR1 is ENHRY and CDR2 is SYGVKD. In DNA form, the CDR3 reads TGTGCCATCAGTGATAATAGCGGGAGCTCCTACAATGAGCAGTTCTTC. Translation gives CAISDNSGSSYNEQFF.

Written as DNA, the CDR3 is TGCGCCAGCAGCCATGGGGGGACTCTCACAGATACGCAGTATTTT. It yields the protein CASSHGGTLTDTQYF. This rearrangement joins TRBV4-1 to TRBJ2-3, with D possibly being TRBD2 (6 bases). V gave up 3 bases and J gave up 2 bases, with 12 bases separating them. Germline-derived CDR1 and CDR2 are MGHRA and YSYEKL. This CDR3 has 15 residues.

The chain employs TRBV6-1 and TRBJ2-4, with D tentatively TRBD1 (6 bases). Germline assignment: CDR1 MNHNS and CDR2 SASEGT. V gave up 0 bases and J gave up 6 bases, with 9 bases separating them. The CDR3 length is 14 residues. The CDR3 coding sequence is TGTGCCAGCAGTGAAGCTGCAGGGGCAAACATTCAGTACTTC. It encodes CASSEAAGANIQYF.

CDR3 sequence: CASSSTAGGSQPQHF. In DNA, the CDR3 is TGTGCCAGCAGCTCCACCGCGGGGGGCAGTCAGCCCCAGCATTTT. This chain connects TRBV7-2 to TRBJ1-5, with D possibly TRBD1 on 6 matching bases. CDR3 size: 15 residues. Germline-derived CDR1 and CDR2 are SGHTA and FQGNSA. V lost 4 bases and J lost 6, with 16 bases in between. The full variable domain, with the rest looked up from reference TRBV7-2 and TRBJ1-5, is GAGVSQSPSNKVTEKGKDVELRCDPISGHTALYWYRQSLGQGLEFLIYFQGNSAPDKSGLPSDRFSAERTGGSVSTLTIQRTQQEDSAVYLCASSSTAGGSQPQHFGDGTRLSIL.

The V gene is TRBV29-1, the J gene TRBJ2-4; 16 bases align to TRBD2. Germline-derived CDR1 and CDR2 are SQVTM and ANQGSEA. The CDR3 has 13 amino acids. V trimming: 7 bases; J trimming: 8 bases; junction bases outside the gene matches: 2. CDR3 region: CSGGTSGRDIQYF. CDR3 DNA: TGCAGCGGTGGGACTAGCGGGAGGGACATTCAGTACTTC.

The genes are TRBV29-1 and TRBJ1-4, with D tentatively TRBD1 (5 bases). CDR1 and CDR2 from the germline V gene are SQVTM and ANQGSEA. Trimming shortened V by 6 bases and J by 4 bases, and 12 bases separated the two germline ends. CDR3 size: 13 residues. CDR3 coding DNA: TGCAGCGTCCAACAGGATTTTAATGAAAAACTGTTTTTT. It yields the protein CSVQQDFNEKLFF.

This rearrangement joins TRBV29-1 to TRBJ2-7; perhaps TRBD2 as D (7 bases). Germline CDR1 SQVTM, CDR2 ANQGSEA. This CDR3 region has 12 residues. Trimming removed 4 bases at V and 5 bases at J, with 12 bases between. DNA for the CDR3: TGCAGCGTTGCCGGGGGGCAGGACGAGCAGTACTTC. Encoded protein: CSVAGGQDEQYF.

This rearrangement joins TRBV28 to TRBJ2-1; D is possibly TRBD1 (6 bases). CDR3 length: 15 amino acids. Trimming removed 3 bases from V and 1 base from J, with 10 bases in between. Per germline, CDR1 MDHEN and CDR2 SYDVKM. CDR3 in amino acids: CASSFATGSYNEQFF. DNA of the CDR3: TGTGCCAGCAGTTTTGCGACAGGTTCCTACAATGAGCAGTTCTTC.

This clone was detected only a few times. The chain employs TRBV7-9 and TRBJ2-1, with 13 bases fitting TRBD2. Germline V lookup: CDR1 SEHNR, CDR2 FQNEAQ (reference sequence). The length of the CDR3 is 17 residues. V gave up 1 base and J gave up 8 bases; unmatched junction bases: 8. In DNA, the CDR3 is TGTGCCAGCAGCTTAGGGACTAGCGGGGGCCCGGGCGATGAGCAGTTCTTC. The encoded protein is CASSLGTSGGPGDEQFF.

V usage is TRBV7-9 and J usage is TRBJ2-2; D perhaps matches TRBD2 (5 bases). V lost 5 bases, J lost 1 base, and 20 bases lay in between. CDR3 length equals 18 residues. Germline assignment: CDR1 SEHNR and CDR2 FQNEAQ (reference sequence). The CDR3: CASSQGEDFPQNTGELFF. CDR3 DNA: TGTGCCAGCAGCCAAGGCGAGGACTTTCCGCAGAACACCGGGGAGCTGTTTTTT.

The CDR3 nucleotides are TGCGCCAGCAGCCAAGACGGACAGTTCACAAGGAAAGCTTTCTTT. Translation gives CASSQDGQFTRKAFF. The V call is TRBV4-1, the J call TRBJ1-1, with D perhaps TRBD1 (6 bases). There are 15 residues in the CDR3. V was cut by 0 bases and J by 9 bases, with 17 bases left in between. Germline V gives CDR1 MGHRA, CDR2 YSYEKL.

This chain uses TRBV7-9 with TRBJ2-5; 8 bases line up with TRBD1. This CDR3 has 16 residues. Trimming took 3 bases from V and 0 from J; bases not matched to a gene: 6. Germline V gene sequence: CDR1 SEHNR, CDR2 FQNEAQ (reference sequence). CDR3 nucleotide sequence: TGTGCCAGCAGCTTTCCGGACAGGGAGAACCAAGAGACCCAGTACTTC. Translating gives CASSFPDRENQETQYF. The variable domain in full, completed from reference TRBV7-9 and TRBJ2-5, reads DTGVSQNPRHKITKRGQNVTFRCDPISEHNRLYWYRQTLGQGPEFLTYFQNEAQLEKSRLLSDRFSAERPKGSFSTLEIQRTEQGDSAMYLCASSFPDRENQETQYFGPGTRLLVL.

This chain links TRBV20-1 with TRBJ1-1, with 7 nucleotides matching TRBD1. The CDR3 spans 11 residues. Germline V CDR1 and CDR2: DFQATT, SNEGSKA (reference sequence). The junction had 6 bases not matched to a gene; V was cut back by 7 bases and J by 7 bases. The CDR3 DNA follows: TGCAGTGTGGCCCACAGGGGTGAAGCTTTCTTT. This codes for CSVAHRGEAFF.

The chain joins TRBV7-9 to TRBJ1-6; TRBD1 matches 10 bases. V shed 6 bases and J 8 bases; nucleotides not matched to a gene: 1. There are 13 residues in the CDR3. Germline-derived CDR1 and CDR2 are SEHNR and FQNEAQ (reference sequence). The CDR3 is CASRDRGDSPLHF. In DNA form, the CDR3 reads TGTGCCAGCAGGGACAGGGGGGATTCACCCCTCCACTTT.

This clone was detected a few times. V usage is TRBV9 and J usage is TRBJ1-2, with 8 nucleotides matching TRBD1. This CDR3 contains 14 residues. J was trimmed by 6 bases and V by 4 bases; bases with no gene match: 8. Germline lookup yields CDR1 SGDLS and CDR2 YYNGEE. The CDR3 DNA reads TGTGCCAGCAGCACTTCAGGGGGCGCTGATGGCTACACCTTC. Amino acid sequence: CASSTSGGADGYTF.

This clone was found a few times. The limits of the CDR3 on the DNA are not certain, so only TCRdb's listed CDR3 is given. The chain couples TRBV21-1 to TRBJ2-7; the D segment call TRBD1 is taken from the table without a DNA check. TRBV21-1 is a pseudogene segment. The CDR3 contains 16 residues when both ends are counted. CDR3: CASSRFGQGSSYEQYF.

In this sample, this clone turned up once. The chain has TRBV29-1 and TRBJ1-2, with D maybe TRBD1 (6 bases). Germline V CDR1 and CDR2: SQVTM, ANQGSEA. CDR3 length: 13 amino acids. The V end lost 0 bases, the J end lost 5 bases, and 10 bases lay between the germline ends. The CDR3 spells CSVEEQGVYGYTF. The CDR3 DNA is TGCAGCGTTGAAGAACAGGGTGTATATGGCTACACCTTC.